These T cell receptor beta chains were read from a single sample in a study of control samples from healthy donors and cancer patients. Clones were sequenced by immunoSEQ multiplex PCR, and TCRdb holds only the in-frame ones, with some missing. The table has 3,600 or so clones, 60% to 85% seen once. Sequencing was performed on formalin-fixed, paraffin-embedded tissue. Receptor source: a female donor with melanoma. Each CDR3 is given with its conserved first and last residue.

j_call: TRBJ2-3
v_call: TRBV25-1
cdr3_aa: CASSEPITDTQYF

j_call: TRBJ2-7
v_call: TRBV19
cdr3_aa: CASSRTSGYTYEQYF

j_call: TRBJ1-5
v_call: TRBV9
cdr3_aa: CASSVGVGRGQPQHF

j_call: TRBJ1-3
v_call: TRBV3-1/TRBV3-2
cdr3_aa: CASTSGNTIYF

j_call: TRBJ2-1
v_call: TRBV7-3
cdr3_aa: CASSPGIAGVAYNEQFF

j_call: TRBJ2-1
v_call: TRBV25-1
cdr3_aa: CASSEDSRAGAYNEQFF

j_call: TRBJ1-6
v_call: TRBV9
cdr3_aa: CASSVAGSRSPLHF

j_call: TRBJ2-5
v_call: TRBV5-4
cdr3_aa: CASSSQGAEEIQYF

j_call: TRBJ1-5
v_call: TRBV30
cdr3_aa: CAWSHRTGVDQPQHF

j_call: TRBJ1-3
v_call: TRBV30
cdr3_aa: CAWGQGFGNTIYF

j_call: TRBJ2-7
v_call: TRBV6-5
cdr3_aa: CASSYQGQGSYEQYF

j_call: TRBJ1-1
v_call: TRBV2
cdr3_aa: CASIYTGEAFF

j_call: TRBJ2-7
v_call: TRBV30
cdr3_aa: CAWSFVRASGRYEQYF

j_call: TRBJ2-1
v_call: TRBV7-2
cdr3_aa: CASSSRLAGGGEQFF

j_call: TRBJ2-1
v_call: TRBV7-3
cdr3_aa: CASSLRSGGEQFF

j_call: TRBJ1-5
v_call: TRBV7-9
cdr3_aa: CASSLQGNQPQHF

j_call: TRBJ1-3
v_call: TRBV12-3/TRBV12-4
cdr3_aa: CASKANSGNTIYF

j_call: TRBJ2-7
v_call: TRBV2
cdr3_aa: CASSEGQVHEQYF

j_call: TRBJ1-1
v_call: TRBV9
cdr3_aa: CASSRRGASQTEAFF

j_call: TRBJ1-2
v_call: TRBV5-5
cdr3_aa: CASSLTRIDYGYTF

j_call: TRBJ2-2
v_call: TRBV19
cdr3_aa: CASSVGRTTGELFF

j_call: TRBJ2-5
v_call: TRBV29-1
cdr3_aa: CSVLDGNQETQYF

j_call: TRBJ2-7
v_call: TRBV4-3
cdr3_aa: CASSQDLIGGYEQYF

j_call: TRBJ2-7
v_call: TRBV5-1
cdr3_aa: CASSLHGTSGSYEQYF

j_call: TRBJ2-5
v_call: TRBV29-1
cdr3_aa: CSGKQGGETQYF

j_call: TRBJ2-1
v_call: TRBV7-8
cdr3_aa: CASSLAVLNEQFF

j_call: TRBJ2-7
v_call: TRBV10-2
cdr3_aa: CASSVRAGGPPYEQYF

j_call: TRBJ1-5
v_call: TRBV4-1
cdr3_aa: CASSQDSGTDRPQHF

j_call: TRBJ2-1
v_call: TRBV9
cdr3_aa: CASRGDSGYEQFF

j_call: TRBJ1-5
v_call: TRBV7-2
cdr3_aa: CASSLRTGGDQPQHF

j_call: TRBJ2-3
v_call: TRBV16
cdr3_aa: CASSQSGTADTQYF

j_call: TRBJ2-5
v_call: TRBV11-2
cdr3_aa: CASSLLGRGGRAGETQYF

j_call: TRBJ2-5
v_call: TRBV7-2
cdr3_aa: CASSLLDFSQYF

j_call: TRBJ1-6
v_call: TRBV28
cdr3_aa: CASSLRDNSPLHF

j_call: TRBJ2-1
v_call: TRBV4-2
cdr3_aa: CASSQMTTGTSGSNEQFF

j_call: TRBJ2-5
v_call: TRBV7-8
cdr3_aa: CASSPYGSIWETQYF

j_call: TRBJ1-3
v_call: TRBV7-2
cdr3_aa: CASSLRAGGTGNTIYF

j_call: TRBJ2-2
v_call: TRBV9
cdr3_aa: CASSILQNTGELFF

j_call: TRBJ1-4
v_call: TRBV5-1
cdr3_aa: CASSLGLGEKLFF

j_call: TRBJ2-1
v_call: TRBV4-3
cdr3_aa: CASSPLPLYNEQFF

j_call: TRBJ2-1
v_call: TRBV15
cdr3_aa: CATSDFSVTDEQFF

j_call: TRBJ1-3
v_call: TRBV5-6
cdr3_aa: CASSSPGITGNTIYF

j_call: TRBJ2-1
v_call: TRBV11-3
cdr3_aa: CASSLDTLNEQFF

j_call: TRBJ1-5
v_call: TRBV15
cdr3_aa: CATSRESSAAPQHF

j_call: TRBJ2-1
v_call: TRBV6-5
cdr3_aa: CASSLLAGVGNEQFF

j_call: TRBJ2-1
v_call: TRBV4-3
cdr3_aa: CASSQDGGGGAPGNNEQFF

j_call: TRBJ1-4
v_call: TRBV25-1
cdr3_aa: CASQRGATNEKLFF

j_call: TRBJ2-1
v_call: TRBV27
cdr3_aa: CASKPDRSSYNEQFF

j_call: TRBJ2-1
v_call: TRBV10-3
cdr3_aa: CAISSYSGANNEQFF

j_call: TRBJ2-2
v_call: TRBV19
cdr3_aa: CASSIVGPGELFF

j_call: TRBJ1-1
v_call: TRBV19
cdr3_aa: CASSNRQGLNTEAFF

j_call: TRBJ2-2
v_call: TRBV9
cdr3_aa: CASSVGSTDTGELFF

j_call: TRBJ1-2
v_call: TRBV5-4
cdr3_aa: CASSLVSGVYGYTF

j_call: TRBJ2-5
v_call: TRBV5-4
cdr3_aa: CASSLTGQGANQETQYF

j_call: TRBJ2-1
v_call: TRBV19
cdr3_aa: CASTQTAGLYNEQFF

j_call: TRBJ2-1
v_call: TRBV2
cdr3_aa: CASSPTTDEQFF

j_call: TRBJ2-1
v_call: TRBV10-3
cdr3_aa: CATERLAGVDEQFF